This TCR beta chain was sequenced during a study of blood T cell repertoires in COVID-19. As for the study in general: Material from acute and convalescent COVID-19 was sourced from the United States, Italy and Spain.

Enrolment of Seattle patients took place during active infection, and they were followed longitudinally. This CDR3 comprises 13 residues. The V end was cut by 2 bases, the J end by 6 bases, with 11 bases between. Germline CDR1 reads GTSNPN; CDR2 reads SVGIG (reference sequence). Original analysis: Reference gene primer amplification in the assay estimated nucleated cell counts. Produced via immunoSEQ multiplex PCR; TCRdb's table is partial and in-frame only. Clone size and the V and J calls come from that table; the DNA yielded D and trimming. The sample includes fewer than 200,000 clones, around nine tenths of them seen just once.

Input material: peripheral blood. The TCR sequence derives from a woman aged 70-85 years with COVID-19, enrolled during active disease. V usage is TRBV30 and J usage is TRBJ1-5, with D perhaps TRBD1 (6 bases). The CDR3 sequence is CAWSPGVLQPQHF. CDR3 DNA: TGTGCCTGGAGTCCAGGGGTCCTTCAGCCCCAGCATTTT.